This T cell receptor beta chain was observed in a study of shared clonotypes between healthy human individuals (dated by TCRdb to about 2020). Study-wide context: The cohort included three men and two women between 18 and 49 years of age. For each donor, CD4 naive and CD4 memory were each run on three plates, CD8 naive on two plates, and CD8 memory on one plate. To estimate repertoire size and how much clonotype sharing occurs between individuals, the study deeply sequenced the blood TCR repertoires of about five healthy adults. To increase sequencing depth and limit assay-specific biases, TCR repertoire library preparation and sequencing were carried out by different laboratories using diverse techniques. Each donor's leukapheresis produced roughly between roughly 0.85 and 10 billion PBMCs.

The donors were healthy, HIV-negative adults who had no recently reported acute infections or vaccinations. Every donor was a Caucasian adult residing in Nashville, Tennessee, USA. CD4+ T cells were enriched by magnetic negative selection, after which naive cells were positively selected on CD45RA and the negative fraction was taken as the memory subset. Blood was collected by leukapheresis, and PBMCs were isolated by Ficoll-Histopaque density gradient centrifugation and then cryopreserved in liquid nitrogen vapor phase. Analytical flow cytometry was used to check the purity and quantity of every magnetically sorted T cell population. Each sorted fraction had its genomic DNA isolated and then quantified by UV absorbance on a Nanodrop 2000c. The full study reports these points: Compared with non-shared clonotypes, the clonotypes found in all four sorted-subset donors had higher generation probabilities. Sharing across a handful of donors was observed for around 5% of naive CD4, about 4% of naive CD8, about 2.3% of memory CD4, and about 0.4% of memory CD8 clonotypes. Rarefaction of sorted-subset datasets indicated incomplete sequencing despite the large sequencing depth. Sampling was restricted to blood, and TCR repertoires in tissues likely differ from the TCR repertoires found in blood. Estimated clonotype richness was generally larger for naive than for memory subsets. Because the study included a small number of donors, the genetic and exposure-history diversity represented was limited. Pairwise subsampling indicated that sequencing depth was expected to affect the degree of clonotype sharing among donors.

TCR CDR3 regions were amplified from genomic DNA by multiplex PCR using the deep immunoSEQ assay. Genomic DNA extracted from each cell subset was distributed evenly over all wells of several immunoSEQ 96-well plates, and each plate served as one replicate. For sorted subsets, 200 ng of genomic DNA, equivalent to 30,000 or so T cell genomes, went into each replicate PCR. The purified libraries were quantified using a Qubit 3.0 fluorometer, sized with a Bioanalyzer 2100, and then quantified again using the KAPA Library Quantification kit. A separate single-read 150-cycle Illumina NextSeq 550 flow cell was used to sequence each immunoSEQ 96-well plate. In the source study's methods: The immunoSEQ output contained only junctional sequences without quality scores, so filtering could not match that applied to full-length reads. To assign V/J genes and CDR3, sequences were annotated using PyIR, a Python wrapper for IgBLAST v1.9, with IMGT germline references. Reads were removed for weak V/J assignments (E-value above 1e-6), missing CDR3, stop codons, out-of-frame junctions, or ambiguous translated residues. V3J clonotypes were defined by identical inferred V gene, J gene, and CDR3 amino acid sequence. To compute the percentage overlap between repertoires, the number of shared unique clonotypes was divided by the size of the smaller repertoire. RTK rarefaction, the Chao1 estimator, and Recon v2.1 estimates of unobserved clonotypes were used to assess repertoire richness. OLGA was used to compute generation probabilities for all TCRbeta clonotypes that the gDNA method yielded from a handful of donors. TCRdb carries this immuneACCESS record with in-frame sequences only. Its versions omit some clonotypes, under half of them owing to an unresolved V gene in the studies checked, with the rest unexplained. V and J calls and clone size come straight from that table; D and trimming were deduced from the DNA. Present in this sample are around 1,100,000 clones, around 77% of which were seen just once. The leading ten clones occupy 0.89% of the sample.

The germline V gene provides CDR1 SGHTA and CDR2 FQGNSA. The CDR3 spans 12 residues, from the cysteine through the phenylalanine. Only the CDR3 DNA stays, 36 bases, in frame from base 1. Cut back by 4 bases and 2 bases, the V and J ends lie 6 bases apart. Remarks on this clone: Its antigen has not been determined. Within one base of it there is no much larger clone, and no base qualities were kept. The sample holds other DNA sequences that translate to the same CDR3.

The sample taken for sequencing was memory CD4+ T cells from PBMCs. The cell subset or site tag for this specimen amounts to: CD45RA-negative fraction. The rearrangement joined TRBV7-2 to TRBJ2-7, with no reliable assignment of the D segment. This receptor was taken from a man aged 18 to 30 in good health. Some clones in this sample may be carry-over from other donors' samples. At the DNA level, the sequence is TGTGCCAGCAGCTCCTCCGCCTACGAGCAGTACTTC. Its translation reads: CASSSSAYEQYF.